This T cell receptor beta chain derives from a study of Tregs in tolerant kidney transplant recipients. Turning to the study itself: Mixed chimerism was transient after nonmyeloablative marrow transplants from related graft donors.

Study results and limitations: Tregs expanded with activated donor B cells seemed most donor-specific.

CD4+CD25+CD127- Tregs, CD4+CD25- non-Tregs, CD4 and CD8 cells were sorted. This CDR3 has 13 residues. Trimming removed 3 bases from V and 8 bases from J, with 10 bases in between. Germline lookup yields CDR1 MNHNS and CDR2 SASEGT. Comment on this clone: Antigen specificity is unknown.

Profiling relied on immunoSEQ multiplex PCR, and the TCRdb table lists in-frame clones only, not all of them. The sample has 100,000 to 120,000 clones; 90% are singletons. Material: CD4+ T cells from blood, obtained before the transplant. The source of this sequence is a human donor who received a combined kidney and bone marrow transplant. The chain couples TRBV6-1 to TRBJ2-2; D might be TRBD1 (5 bases). Here the CDR3 reads CASSEWGRGELFF. CDR3 nucleotide sequence: TGTGCCAGCAGTGAGTGGGGCAGAGGGGAGCTGTTTTTT.